This is a list of T cell receptor beta chains from one sample in a study of blood T cell repertoires in COVID-19. Assay: immunoSEQ multiplex PCR; the TCRdb copy retains only in-frame clones and omits some. The data show tens of thousands of clones, 90% to 95% seen once. Material for sequencing was peripheral blood. The source is a human donor in a cohort sampled during active COVID-19. Each CDR3 is given with its conserved first and last residue. The D gene is left open where the match is weak. Clone size appears in some rows only: once, few, many, or a class for an expanded clone.

J gene: TRBJ1-1
clone size: .
D gene: .
V gene: TRBV30
CDR3 protein: CAWSPRDRPDTEAFF
CDR3 DNA: TGTGCCTGGAGTCCGAGAGACAGGCCTGACACTGAAGCTTTCTTT

J gene: TRBJ1-4
clone size: .
D gene: .
V gene: TRBV5-8
CDR3 protein: CASSGRTANEKLFF
CDR3 DNA: TGTGCCAGCAGCGGCCGGACAGCTAATGAAAAACTGTTTTTT

J gene: TRBJ2-7
clone size: .
D gene: .
V gene: TRBV5-1
CDR3 protein: CASSFQGSYEQYF
CDR3 DNA: TGCGCCAGCAGCTTCCAGGGTTCCTACGAGCAGTACTTC

J gene: TRBJ2-2
clone size: .
D gene: .
V gene: TRBV5-1
CDR3 protein: CASQVLDSNTGELFF
CDR3 DNA: TGCGCCAGCCAAGTTCTGGACTCGAACACCGGGGAGCTGTTTTTT

J gene: TRBJ2-2
clone size: .
D gene: .
V gene: TRBV4-2
CDR3 protein: CASSQVQDTGELFF
CDR3 DNA: TGTGCCAGCAGCCAAGTCCAGGACACCGGGGAGCTGTTTTTT

J gene: TRBJ2-3
clone size: once
D gene: TRBD2
V gene: TRBV5-1
CDR3 protein: CASSPTSGSTDTQYF
CDR3 DNA: TGCGCCAGCAGCCCCACTAGCGGTAGCACAGATACGCAGTATTTT

J gene: TRBJ2-1
clone size: .
D gene: .
V gene: TRBV19
CDR3 protein: CASSPYTSNEQFF
CDR3 DNA: TGTGCCAGTAGCCCATACACGTCCAATGAGCAGTTCTTC

J gene: TRBJ1-6
clone size: .
D gene: TRBD1
V gene: TRBV7-8
CDR3 protein: CASSRTGDYNSPLHF
CDR3 DNA: TGTGCCAGCAGCCGAACAGGGGACTATAATTCACCCCTCCACTTT

J gene: TRBJ2-2
clone size: once
D gene: .
V gene: TRBV5-4
CDR3 protein: CASSLKGANTGELFF
CDR3 DNA: TGTGCCAGCAGCTTGAAGGGGGCGAACACCGGGGAGCTGTTTTTT

J gene: TRBJ2-2
clone size: .
D gene: .
V gene: TRBV12-1
CDR3 protein: CASSGLAGGMNTGELFF
CDR3 DNA: TGTGCCAGCAGTGGACTAGCGGGAGGGATGAACACCGGGGAGCTGTTTTTT

J gene: TRBJ1-2
clone size: .
D gene: TRBD1
V gene: TRBV28
CDR3 protein: CASSFGPGDRGRVYGYTF
CDR3 DNA: TGTGCCAGCAGTTTCGGTCCGGGAGACAGGGGGCGCGTCTATGGCTACACCTTC

J gene: TRBJ1-2
clone size: .
D gene: TRBD1
V gene: TRBV4-1
CDR3 protein: CASSERGRAGTLYGYTF
CDR3 DNA: TGCGCCAGCAGCGAAAGGGGGCGGGCCGGGACCCTCTATGGCTACACCTTC

J gene: TRBJ2-3
clone size: once
D gene: TRBD2
V gene: TRBV7-2
CDR3 protein: CASSLQAGGHDTQYF
CDR3 DNA: TGTGCCAGCAGCTTACAAGCGGGAGGTCACGATACGCAGTATTTT

J gene: TRBJ2-7
clone size: .
D gene: .
V gene: TRBV30
CDR3 protein: CAWSVEAGLSSYEQYF
CDR3 DNA: TGTGCCTGGAGTGTAGAGGCGGGGCTAAGCTCCTACGAGCAGTACTTC

J gene: TRBJ2-7
clone size: .
D gene: TRBD2
V gene: TRBV6-1
CDR3 protein: CASSEVTSGRSHEQYF
CDR3 DNA: TGTGCCAGCAGTGAAGTTACTAGCGGGAGGTCACACGAGCAGTACTTC

J gene: TRBJ2-5
clone size: .
D gene: TRBD2
V gene: TRBV5-5
CDR3 protein: CASSLASGSQETQYF
CDR3 DNA: TGTGCCAGCAGCTTAGCTAGCGGGAGCCAAGAGACCCAGTACTTC